The clone carrying this T cell receptor beta chain has a count of ten or more. What it binds is unknown. The sample is drawn from a study of T cells in Graves' hyperthyroidism and ophthalmopathy. About the study: Pretreatment peripheral blood was obtained at initial diagnosis. Whole-study results and caveats: Blood also held most thyroid clonotypes expanded beyond 0.001.

Authors of the study amplified TCR beta CDR3 regions from RNA transcripts. An initial round of RT-PCR targeting the TCR CDR3 relied on the HTBI primer set. TCRdb re-called the multiplex PCR reads through MiXCR, storing one row per CDR3 protein. The table lists about 290,000 distinct CDR3 sequences, 13% of them singletons. The hyperthyroidism patients had all been newly diagnosed, and their disease duration was under 2 months. Their ages ranged from 18 to 65 years. Using around 10 ml of fresh peripheral blood, PBMCs were prepared. The source is a woman aged 25 to 39 with Graves' hyperthyroidism that later progressed to Graves' ophthalmopathy. The sequenced sample consisted of blood.

CDR3 loop: CASSYRTEPGATDLGETQYF. The DNA of the CDR3 is TGTGCCAGCAGTTATAGGACTGAGCCCGGCGCGACTGACCTGGGTGAGACCCAGTACTTC. The chain carries TRBV6-2 or TRBV6-3 and TRBJ2-5, with D maybe TRBD2 (5 bases). There are 20 residues in the CDR3. V shed 3 bases and J shed 5 bases, with 31 bases lying between them. Per the germline V gene, CDR1 is MNHEY and CDR2 is SVGEGT.